This T cell receptor (beta chain) was recorded in a study of cytomegalovirus exposure and HLA in healthy donors. The sample holds one count of this clone. Its antigen is not known. Vbeta (60) and Jbeta (13) primers were used in the PCR. Method: immunoSEQ multiplex PCR; TCRdb's copy keeps in-frame clones and lacks some. The sample records about 120,000 clones, roughly 80% being singletons. Findings of the study overall: Reports described diagnosis of cytomegalovirus status by the classifier as highly specific and sensitive.

Germline-derived CDR1 and CDR2 are LNHNV and YYDKDF (reference sequence). The CDR3 covers 14 residues. Trimming shortened V by 3 bases and J by 5 bases, and 13 bases separated the two germline ends. J is TRBJ1-1 and V is TRBV15, with D unclear. This clonotype was sampled from a woman in her thirties in good health and CMV-seropositive. Material for sequencing was PBMCs. The CDR3 DNA follows: TGTGCCACCAGCAGGGCTCAGTTGGTTACTGAAGCTTTCTTT. Encoded protein: CATSRAQLVTEAFF.